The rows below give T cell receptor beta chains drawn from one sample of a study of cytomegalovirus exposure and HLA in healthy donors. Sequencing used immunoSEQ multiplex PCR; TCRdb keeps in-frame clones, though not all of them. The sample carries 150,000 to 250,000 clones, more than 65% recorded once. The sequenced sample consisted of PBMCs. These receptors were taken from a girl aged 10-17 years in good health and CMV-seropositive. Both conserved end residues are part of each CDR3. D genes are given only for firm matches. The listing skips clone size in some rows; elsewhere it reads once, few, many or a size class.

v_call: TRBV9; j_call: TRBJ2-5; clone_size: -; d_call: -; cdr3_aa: CASSAELRQATRETQYF; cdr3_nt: TGTGCCAGCAGCGCCGAGCTTAGACAGGCGACAAGGGAGACCCAGTACTTC
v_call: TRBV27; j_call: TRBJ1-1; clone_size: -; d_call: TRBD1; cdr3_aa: CASTGGVNTEAFF; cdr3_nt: TGTGCCAGCACAGGGGGAGTGAACACTGAAGCTTTCTTT
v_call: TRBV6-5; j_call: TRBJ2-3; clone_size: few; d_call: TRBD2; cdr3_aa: CASSPTGGLTDTQYF; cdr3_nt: TGTGCCAGCAGCCCGACGGGAGGGTTGACAGATACGCAGTATTTT
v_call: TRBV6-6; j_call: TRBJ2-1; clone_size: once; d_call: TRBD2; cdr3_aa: CASRKTSGGASNEQFF; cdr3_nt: TGTGCCAGCAGGAAAACTAGCGGGGGGGCCAGCAATGAGCAGTTCTTC
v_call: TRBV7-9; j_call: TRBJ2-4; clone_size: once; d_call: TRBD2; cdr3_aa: CASSLTSAVVVTKNIQYF; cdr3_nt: TGTGCCAGCAGCTTGACTAGCGCGGTTGTTGTAACCAAAAACATTCAGTACTTC
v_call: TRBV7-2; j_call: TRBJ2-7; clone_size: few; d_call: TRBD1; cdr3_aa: CASSPSTGVAYEQYF; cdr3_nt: TGTGCCAGCAGCCCATCGACAGGGGTGGCCTACGAGCAGTACTTC
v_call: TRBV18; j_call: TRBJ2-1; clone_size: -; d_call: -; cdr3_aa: CASSPIQRVYNEQFF; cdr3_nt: TGTGCCAGCTCACCGATTCAGAGGGTTTACAATGAGCAGTTCTTC
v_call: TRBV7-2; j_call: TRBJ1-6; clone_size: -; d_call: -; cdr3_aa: CASSLEEGRENSPLHF; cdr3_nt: TGTGCCAGCAGCTTAGAGGAGGGCAGGGAAAATTCACCCCTCCACTTT
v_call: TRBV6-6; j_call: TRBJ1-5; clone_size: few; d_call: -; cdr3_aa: CASSSRGIDSNQPQHF; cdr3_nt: TGTGCCAGCAGCTCAAGGGGTATTGATAGCAATCAGCCCCAGCATTTT
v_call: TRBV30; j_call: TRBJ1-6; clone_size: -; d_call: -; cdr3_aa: CAWSPWQGKSSYNSPLHF; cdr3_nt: TGTGCCTGGAGCCCCTGGCAGGGCAAAAGCTCCTATAATTCACCCCTCCACTTT
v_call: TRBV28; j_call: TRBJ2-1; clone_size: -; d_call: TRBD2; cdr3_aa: CASSLGVAGGNEQFF; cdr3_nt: TGTGCCAGCAGTTTAGGGGTAGCGGGGGGGAATGAGCAGTTCTTC
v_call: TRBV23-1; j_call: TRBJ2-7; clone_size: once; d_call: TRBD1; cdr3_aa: CASRPGTDYEQYF; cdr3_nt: TGCGCCAGCCGCCCTGGGACAGACTACGAGCAGTACTTC
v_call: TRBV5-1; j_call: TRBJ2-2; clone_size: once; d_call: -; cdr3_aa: CASSRQVAGELFF; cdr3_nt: TGCGCCAGCAGCCGGCAGGTGGCCGGGGAGCTGTTTTTT
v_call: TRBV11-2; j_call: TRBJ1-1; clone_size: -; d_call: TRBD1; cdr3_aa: CASSLNPTGGTEAFF; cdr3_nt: TGTGCCAGCAGCTTAAACCCGACAGGGGGTACTGAAGCTTTCTTT
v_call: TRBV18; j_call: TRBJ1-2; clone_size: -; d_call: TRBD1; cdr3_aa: CASSPRTDRGPYGYTF; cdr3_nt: TGTGCCAGCTCACCACGAACGGACAGGGGGCCCTATGGCTACACCTTC
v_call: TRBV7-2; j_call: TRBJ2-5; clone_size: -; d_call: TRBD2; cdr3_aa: CASTPRRGDQETQYF; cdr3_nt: TGTGCCAGCACCCCCCGGCGGGGGGACCAAGAGACCCAGTACTTC
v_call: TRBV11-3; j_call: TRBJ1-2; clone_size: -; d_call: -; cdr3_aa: CASSLRGNYGYTF; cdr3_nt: TGTGCCAGCAGCTTACGGGGAAACTATGGCTACACCTTC
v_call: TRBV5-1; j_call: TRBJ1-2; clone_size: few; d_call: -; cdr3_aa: CASSLDKQGRDYGYTF; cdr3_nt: TGCGCCAGCAGCTTGGATAAACAGGGAAGGGACTATGGCTACACCTTC
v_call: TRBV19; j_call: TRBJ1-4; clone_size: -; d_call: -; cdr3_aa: CASSRDFSNEKLFF; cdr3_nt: TGTGCCAGTAGTCGGGACTTCTCTAATGAAAAACTGTTTTTT
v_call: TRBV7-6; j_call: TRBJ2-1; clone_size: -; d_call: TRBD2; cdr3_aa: CASSPGSGGSYNEQFF; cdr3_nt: TGTGCCAGCAGCCCGGGGAGCGGGGGTTCCTACAATGAGCAGTTCTTC
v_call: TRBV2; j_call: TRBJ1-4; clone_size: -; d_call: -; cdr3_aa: CASSAGKGGAEKLFF; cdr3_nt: TGTGCCAGCAGTGCTGGAAAGGGAGGGGCAGAAAAACTGTTTTTT
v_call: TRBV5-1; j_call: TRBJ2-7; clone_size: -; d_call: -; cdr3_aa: CASSLYPGEGYEQYF; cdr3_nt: TGCGCCAGCAGCTTGTATCCAGGGGAGGGCTACGAGCAGTACTTC
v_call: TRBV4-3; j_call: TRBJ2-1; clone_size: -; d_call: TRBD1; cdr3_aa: CASSLSEGTGANEQFF; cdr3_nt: TGCGCCAGCAGCCTCTCTGAGGGGACAGGGGCCAATGAGCAGTTCTTC
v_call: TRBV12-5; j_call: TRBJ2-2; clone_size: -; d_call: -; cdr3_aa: CASGPDRPNTGELFF; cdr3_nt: TGTGCTAGTGGTCCCGACAGACCGAACACCGGGGAGCTGTTTTTT
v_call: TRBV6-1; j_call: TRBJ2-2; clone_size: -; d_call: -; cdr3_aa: CASSGWQNTGELFF; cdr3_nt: TGTGCCAGCAGTGGGTGGCAGAACACCGGGGAGCTGTTTTTT
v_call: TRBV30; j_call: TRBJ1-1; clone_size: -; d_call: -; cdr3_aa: CAWRMTVRTEAFF; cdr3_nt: TGTGCCTGGAGGATGACAGTGCGCACTGAAGCTTTCTTT
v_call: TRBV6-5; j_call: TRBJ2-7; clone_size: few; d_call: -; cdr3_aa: CASINPRNYEQYF; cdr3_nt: TGTGCCAGCATTAATCCTAGAAACTACGAGCAGTACTTC
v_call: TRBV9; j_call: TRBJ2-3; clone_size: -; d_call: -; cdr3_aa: CASSVGVEGTSTDTQYF; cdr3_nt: TGTGCCAGCAGCGTAGGAGTGGAGGGGACTAGCACAGATACGCAGTATTTT
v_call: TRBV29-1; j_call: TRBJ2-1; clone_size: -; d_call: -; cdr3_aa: CSVTKGLFRNEQFF; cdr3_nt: TGCAGCGTAACGAAGGGACTTTTCCGAAATGAGCAGTTCTTC
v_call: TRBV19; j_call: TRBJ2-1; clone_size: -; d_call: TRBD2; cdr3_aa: CASSIVAGGPNEQFF; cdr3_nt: TGTGCCAGTAGTATTGTAGCGGGGGGGCCAAATGAGCAGTTCTTC
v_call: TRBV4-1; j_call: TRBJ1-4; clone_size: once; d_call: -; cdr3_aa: CASSPTRTEVNEKLFF; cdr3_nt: TGCGCCAGCAGCCCCACCAGGACAGAGGTTAATGAAAAACTGTTTTTT
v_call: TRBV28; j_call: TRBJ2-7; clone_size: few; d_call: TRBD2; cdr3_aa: CATASGGTTYEQYF; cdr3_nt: TGTGCCACCGCTAGCGGGGGGACTACCTACGAGCAGTACTTC
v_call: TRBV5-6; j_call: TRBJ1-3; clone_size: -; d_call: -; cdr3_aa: CASSFTSGIGNTIYF; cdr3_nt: TGTGCCAGCAGCTTTACCTCCGGGATCGGAAACACCATATATTTT
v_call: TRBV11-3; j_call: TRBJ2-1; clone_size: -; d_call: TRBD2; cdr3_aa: CASSLDSGGAYNEQFF; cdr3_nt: TGTGCCAGCAGCTTAGATAGTGGGGGGGCCTACAATGAGCAGTTCTTC
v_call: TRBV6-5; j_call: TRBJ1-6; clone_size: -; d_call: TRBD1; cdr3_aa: CASRGMTGSSPLHF; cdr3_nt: TGTGCCAGCAGAGGAATGACAGGGAGTTCACCCCTCCACTTT
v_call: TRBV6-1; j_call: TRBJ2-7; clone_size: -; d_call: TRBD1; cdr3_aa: CASRQGSYEQYF; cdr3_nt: TGTGCCAGCAGACAGGGGTCCTACGAGCAGTACTTC
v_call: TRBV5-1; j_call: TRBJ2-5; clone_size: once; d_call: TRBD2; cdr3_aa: CASRSSGGEETQYF; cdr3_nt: TGCGCCAGCAGGAGTAGCGGGGGTGAGGAGACCCAGTACTTC
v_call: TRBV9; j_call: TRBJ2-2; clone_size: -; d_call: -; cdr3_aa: CASSQQRGELFF; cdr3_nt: TGTGCCAGCAGCCAACAGCGGGGGGAGCTGTTTTTT
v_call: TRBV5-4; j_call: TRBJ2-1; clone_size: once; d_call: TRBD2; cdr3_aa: CASNLLGAGGHNEQFF; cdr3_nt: TGTGCCAGCAATCTCCTGGGGGCGGGGGGGCACAATGAGCAGTTCTTC
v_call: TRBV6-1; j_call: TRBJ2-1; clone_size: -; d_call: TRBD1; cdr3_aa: CASRTGSSYNEQFF; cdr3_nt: TGTGCCAGCAGGACAGGGAGCTCCTACAATGAGCAGTTCTTC
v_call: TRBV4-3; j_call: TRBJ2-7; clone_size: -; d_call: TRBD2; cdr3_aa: CASSPFAGSRGASYEQYF; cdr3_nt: TGCGCCAGCAGCCCGTTTGCGGGCTCGCGGGGGGCATCCTACGAGCAGTACTTC
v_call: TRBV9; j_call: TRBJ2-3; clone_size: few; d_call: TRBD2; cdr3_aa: CASNRGGTDTQYF; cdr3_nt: TGTGCCAGCAACCGGGGGGGCACAGATACGCAGTATTTT
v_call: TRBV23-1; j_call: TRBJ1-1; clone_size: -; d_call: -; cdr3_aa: CASSRRSGRNTEAFF; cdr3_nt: TGCGCCAGCAGTCGGCGGTCTGGTAGGAACACTGAAGCTTTCTTT
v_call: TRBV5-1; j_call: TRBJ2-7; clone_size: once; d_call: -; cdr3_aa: CASSVSVLFYEQYF; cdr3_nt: TGCGCCAGCAGCGTGTCGGTTCTATTCTACGAGCAGTACTTC
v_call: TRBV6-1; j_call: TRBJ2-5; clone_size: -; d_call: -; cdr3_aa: CASSDQGGETQYF; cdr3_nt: TGTGCCAGCAGTGATCAGGGTGGGGAGACCCAGTACTTC
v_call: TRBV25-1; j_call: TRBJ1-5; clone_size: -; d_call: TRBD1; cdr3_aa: CASAGTGTQPQHF; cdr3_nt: TGTGCCAGCGCCGGGACAGGGACTCAGCCCCAGCATTTT
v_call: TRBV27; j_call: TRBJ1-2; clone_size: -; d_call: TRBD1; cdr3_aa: CASSSLIDRGGYTF; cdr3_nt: TGTGCCAGCAGTTCCCTGATTGACAGGGGTGGCTACACCTTC
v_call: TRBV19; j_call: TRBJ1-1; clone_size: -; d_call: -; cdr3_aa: CASSIGGAASEAFF; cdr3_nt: TGTGCCAGTAGTATCGGTGGGGCAGCATCCGAAGCTTTCTTT
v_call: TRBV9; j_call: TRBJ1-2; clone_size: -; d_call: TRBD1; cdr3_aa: CASSVGGTGPSVSGYTF; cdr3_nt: TGTGCCAGCAGCGTAGGGGGGACAGGGCCATCGGTAAGTGGCTACACCTTC